Presented here are 31 T cell receptor beta chains from one specimen sequenced in a study of regulatory dendritic cells for organ transplantation. TCRdb keeps only in-frame clones here, not all; method: immunoSEQ multiplex PCR. This table has over 8,000 clones, around 71% appearing once. Sorted T cells were CFSE-labeled and cultured 5 days with allogeneic regulatory or mature dendritic cells at 1:10. Their specific antigens are unknown. Sequencing was carried out using naive CD4+ T cells from blood cultured with dendritic cells. The subset: CD45RA+ naive T cells. Receptors originate from a human donor in good health.

The chain uses TRBV7-2 and TRBJ1-1; 12 nucleotides line up with TRBD1. CDR1 SGHTA and CDR2 FQGNSA come from the germline V gene. This CDR3 has 17 residues. V lost 5 bases and J lost 7; bases outside the gene matches: 14. CDR3 sequence reads: CASSPHYRGQGAGEAFF. The CDR3 coding sequence is TGTGCCAGCAGCCCTCATTATCGGGGACAGGGGGCTGGTGAAGCTTTCTTT.

This clone was counted a few times. The J gene is TRBJ1-5, the V gene TRBV7-2; D is undetermined. This CDR3 is 13 amino acids long. Germline V gives CDR1 SGHTA, CDR2 FQGNSA. Trimming pared 3 bases from V and 5 bases from J, leaving 8 bases between. The CDR3 bases are TGTGCCAGCAGCTTGGAGATTGATCAGCCCCAGCATTTT. Amino acid sequence: CASSLEIDQPQHF.

The genes are TRBV19 and TRBJ1-1; D is perhaps TRBD1 (5 bases). This CDR3 has 14 residues. Between the trimmed V and J ends, which lost 1 base and 3 bases, there was a span of 9 bases. Germline V gene sequence: CDR1 LNHDA, CDR2 SQIVND (reference sequence). As DNA, the CDR3 is TGTGCCAGTAGTATAGGCAGGGCGGACACTGAAGCTTTCTTT. Its protein is CASSIGRADTEAFF.

This clone was observed a few times. V usage is TRBV7-2 and J usage is TRBJ1-2; a weak D match, TRBD1 (5 bases). The V gene lost 1 base and the J gene lost 4 bases, with 10 bases spanning the gap. The CDR3 consists of 14 residues. Germline V gene data show CDR1 as SGHTA and CDR2 as FQGNSA. The CDR3 region is CASSLGRVSYGYTF. The CDR3 DNA reads TGTGCCAGCAGCTTAGGCAGGGTCAGCTATGGCTACACCTTC.

The V and J genes are TRBV4-1 and TRBJ2-1, with 7 bases lining up with TRBD2. V gave up 0 bases and J gave up 1 base; unmatched junction bases: 6. The germline CDR1 and CDR2 sequences are MGHRA and YSYEKL. The CDR3 sequence is 17 residues long. DNA of the CDR3: TGCGCCAGCAGCCAAGATCCAGGGCGGGGGTCCTACAATGAGCAGTTCTTC. The encoded protein is CASSQDPGRGSYNEQFF.

The rearrangement joins TRBV4-3 to TRBJ2-1; no clear D gene. CDR3 length equals 15 residues. Trimming cost V 0 bases and J 2 bases, with 8 bases left between them. The germline V gene has CDR1 LGHNA and CDR2 YSLEER. CDR3 coding DNA: TGCGCCAGCAGCCAAGAGCCGGTCGCCTACAATGAGCAGTTCTTC. Protein product: CASSQEPVAYNEQFF.

The chain combines TRBV5-4 with TRBJ1-2, with TRBD1 identical over 9 bases. Per germline, CDR1 SGHNT and CDR2 YYREEE (reference sequence). V lost 3 bases, J lost 2 bases, and 5 bases stayed unmatched. The CDR3 length is 15 residues. The CDR3 sequence is CASSSRTGENYGYTF. In DNA form, the CDR3 reads TGTGCCAGCAGCTCGAGGACAGGGGAGAACTATGGCTACACCTTC.

This clone has only one observation. This chain's CDR3 is CASSSGGLGTDTQYF. For the CDR3, the DNA is TGTGCCAGCAGCTCCGGGGGGCTCGGCACAGATACGCAGTATTTT. This chain uses TRBV7-2 with TRBJ2-3, with D possibly TRBD2 on 7 matching bases. Germline assignment: CDR1 SGHTA and CDR2 FQGNSA. The V and J ends lost 4 bases and 1 base respectively, with 12 bases between them. The CDR3 runs to 15 residues.

This sequence joins TRBV6-5 and TRBJ2-5; D gene unclear. Germline CDR1 reads MNHEY; CDR2 reads SVGAGI. This CDR3 has 13 residues. With 7 bases removed from V and 5 bases from J, the gap between germline ends came to 14 bases. The CDR3 nucleotides are TGTGCCAGCAAAATAGGCGAGGTGGAGACCCAGTACTTC. Protein sequence: CASKIGEVETQYF.

The CDR3 sequence is CATFSYGYTF. The DNA for the CDR3 is TGTGCCACCTTTAGCTATGGCTACACCTTC. The chain carries TRBV6-5 and TRBJ1-2; D not certain. The CDR3 is 10 amino acids. Trimming pared 10 bases from V and 4 bases from J, leaving 7 bases between. CDR1 MNHEY and CDR2 SVGAGI come from the germline V gene.

This clone was picked up a small number of times. The genes are TRBV10-3 and TRBJ2-7, with a weak D call TRBD2 (5 bases). Looked up from germline, CDR1 is ENHRY and CDR2 is SYGVKD. V lost 3 bases, J lost 6 bases, and 12 bases lay in between. The CDR3 runs to 13 residues. DNA for the CDR3: TGTGCCATCAGTGACAGTACCCGGGGCGAGCAGTACTTC. Protein: CAISDSTRGEQYF.

This rearrangement joins TRBV18 to TRBJ1-1; no reliable D call. Germline CDR1 reads KGHSH; CDR2 reads LQKENI. CDR3 length: 14 residues. Between the trimmed V and J ends, which lost 3 bases and 2 bases, there was a span of 10 bases. CDR3 sequence: CASSPMTPNTEAFF. The CDR3 DNA follows: TGTGCCAGCTCACCCATGACACCAAACACTGAAGCTTTCTTT.

The chain is built from TRBV5-6 and TRBJ1-5; D is undetermined. V lost 1 base to trimming and J lost 1 base, with 12 bases between them. The CDR3 runs to 16 residues. CDR1 SGHDT and CDR2 YYEEEE come from the germline V gene. The CDR3 sequence is CASSLRGGKSNQPQHF. CDR3 bases: TGTGCCAGCAGCTTGAGAGGAGGGAAGAGCAATCAGCCCCAGCATTTT.

The rearrangement uses TRBV6-1 and TRBJ2-2; 7 nucleotides align to TRBD1. Per the germline V gene, CDR1 is MNHNS and CDR2 is SASEGT. The CDR3 loop spans 17 amino acids. The ends lost 4 bases at V and 5 bases at J; junction bases unmatched: 13. Here the CDR3 reads CASSGRTGPAVTGELFF. The CDR3 region has the DNA TGTGCCAGCAGTGGCCGGACAGGCCCCGCAGTAACCGGGGAGCTGTTTTTT.

The genes are TRBV6-5 and TRBJ1-1, with D tentatively TRBD1 (5 bases). This CDR3 comprises 14 residues. Germline V gene sequence: CDR1 MNHEY, CDR2 SVGAGI. Trimming left V 6 bases short and J 1 base short, with 12 bases between. The CDR3 sequence: CASRPGGGNTEAFF. The CDR3 region has the DNA TGTGCCAGCAGGCCCGGGGGGGGGAACACTGAAGCTTTCTTT.

The genes are TRBV7-2 and TRBJ2-2; 8 bases are a match to TRBD1. V was clipped by 5 bases and J by 5 bases; unmatched bases: 10. CDR3 length: 16 residues. Germline V lookup: CDR1 SGHTA, CDR2 FQGNSA. Written as DNA, the CDR3 is TGTGCCAGCAGCAAGAGGGGAACAGGGGGGACCGGGGAGCTGTTTTTT. This sequence encodes CASSKRGTGGTGELFF.

This rearrangement joins TRBV6-1 to TRBJ2-7, with D possibly being TRBD1 (6 bases). Germline loops: CDR1 MNHNS, CDR2 SASEGT. The CDR3 sequence is 11 residues long. Trimming left V 7 bases short and J 4 bases short, with 8 bases between. CDR3 coding DNA: TGTGCCAGCACCCAGGGGTACGAGCAGTACTTC. Translated, it gives CASTQGYEQYF.

This clone was detected only once. This chain connects TRBV6-6 to TRBJ1-2; D uncertain. Germline V gene lookup returns CDR1 MNHNY and CDR2 SVGAGI (reference sequence). CDR3 size: 14 residues. Trimming stripped 6 bases from V and 3 bases from J, with 14 bases between. CDR3 bases: TGTGCCAGCAGACCCGCCGCGATTGACTATGGCTACACCTTC. The encoded protein is CASRPAAIDYGYTF.

The chain carries TRBV29-1 and TRBJ1-2; D may be TRBD1 (5 bases). The CDR3 contains 14 residues. In germline, CDR1 is SQVTM, CDR2 ANQGSEA. V was cut by 6 bases and J by 1 base, with 15 bases left in between. CDR3 protein: CSVGGGGINYGYTF. The CDR3 coding sequence is TGCAGCGTGGGGGGGGGAGGGATTAACTATGGCTACACCTTC.

This sequence joins TRBV5-1 and TRBJ1-3; D unclear. Germline lookup yields CDR1 SGHRS and CDR2 YFSETQ. There are 14 residues in the CDR3. With 4 bases removed from V and 9 bases from J, the gap between germline ends came to 17 bases. The CDR3 protein is CASSPEGLRGTIYF. As DNA, the CDR3 is TGCGCCAGCAGCCCTGAAGGACTGCGGGGCACCATATATTTT.

Only a few counts were recorded for this clone. The genes are TRBV7-2 and TRBJ2-7; TRBD2 aligns across 8 bases. In germline, CDR1 is SGHTA, CDR2 FQGNSA. V lost 3 bases, J lost 2 bases, and 3 bases stayed unmatched. The CDR3 totals 14 residues. CDR3 amino acids: CASSLIAGPYEQYF. DNA of the CDR3: TGTGCCAGCAGCTTGATAGCGGGGCCCTACGAGCAGTACTTC.

The chain is built from TRBV10-3 and TRBJ1-1, with D possibly matching TRBD1 (5 bases). CDR1 and CDR2 (germline): ENHRY, SYGVKD. V lost 4 bases to trimming and J lost 1 base, with 13 bases between them. The CDR3 totals 15 residues. CDR3 in DNA: TGTGCCATCAGTGCCCGGGGGGAAGGGAACACTGAAGCTTTCTTT. It encodes CAISARGEGNTEAFF.

The V call is TRBV6-1, the J call TRBJ1-5; the match to TRBD1 covers 9 bases. Per the germline V gene, CDR1 is MNHNS and CDR2 is SASEGT. With 3 bases clipped from V and 1 base from J, the junction kept 7 bases outside the gene matches. The CDR3 spans 17 residues. Written as DNA, the CDR3 is TGTGCCAGCAGTGATGGGACAGGGCTCCCCAGCAATCAGCCCCAGCATTTT. Protein: CASSDGTGLPSNQPQHF.

This chain connects TRBV7-9 to TRBJ1-6; 10 bases agree with TRBD1. J lost 4 bases, V lost 5 bases, and 14 bases had no gene match. The CDR3 has 19 amino acids. CDR1 is SEHNR, CDR2 FQNEAQ, per germline (reference sequence). The chain's CDR3 is CASSKWPTGTGAYNSPLHF. In nucleotides, the CDR3 is TGTGCCAGCAGCAAGTGGCCGACCGGGACAGGGGCATATAATTCACCCCTCCACTTT.

DNA for the CDR3: TGCGCCAGCAGCCCTCTGTCCCCCGACAGGAGCTCCTACGAGCAGTACTTC. Translating gives CASSPLSPDRSSYEQYF. This chain connects TRBV5-1 to TRBJ2-7; D is perhaps TRBD1 (6 bases). Germline V gives CDR1 SGHRS, CDR2 YFSETQ. Trimming removed 4 bases at V and 0 bases at J, with 20 bases between. The CDR3 totals 17 residues.

The sample holds a few counts of this clone. This chain uses TRBV4-1 with TRBJ1-2; 8 bases match TRBD1. CDR3 length equals 16 residues. The V and J ends lost 2 bases and 4 bases, in that order; junction bases with no gene match: 9. CDR1 MGHRA and CDR2 YSYEKL come from the germline V gene. The CDR3 coding sequence is TGCGCCAGCAGCCAAACCCCGGGTCAGGGGGCCTATGGCTACACCTTC. Translating gives CASSQTPGQGAYGYTF.

The gene calls are TRBV11-2 and TRBJ2-7, with D possibly being TRBD1 (5 bases). CDR3 size: 13 residues. From germline, CDR1 is SGHAT and CDR2 FQNNGV. V lost 5 bases and J 3 bases, leaving 11 bases between the germline ends. The chain's CDR3 is CASSATGFYEQYF. In nucleotides, the CDR3 is TGTGCCAGCAGCGCCACAGGATTCTACGAGCAGTACTTC.

DNA for the CDR3: TGTGCCAGCAGTGTAAGGGGTTCCGGTAGCAATCAGCCCCAGCATTTT. Protein product: CASSVRGSGSNQPQHF. The genes are TRBV2 and TRBJ1-5; a weak D match, TRBD1 (5 bases). This CDR3 is built from 16 residues. Trimming stripped 4 bases from V and 0 bases from J, with 13 bases between. From germline, CDR1 is SNHLY and CDR2 FYNNEI.

This clone was picked up a small number of times. This chain links TRBV18 with TRBJ2-7, with TRBD1 matching 9 bases. The germline V gene encodes CDR1 KGHSH and CDR2 LQKENI. The CDR3 sequence is 15 residues long. Trimming removed 4 bases from V and 9 bases from J; junction bases left unmatched: 13. CDR3 sequence reads: CASSREPGTGNSQYF. The CDR3 coding sequence is TGTGCCAGCTCACGAGAACCCGGGACAGGGAATTCGCAGTACTTC.

V gene TRBV5-4 combines with J gene TRBJ2-1; D is perhaps TRBD1 (6 bases). The CDR3 contains 16 residues. CDR1 is SGHNT and CDR2 is YYREEE in the germline V gene (reference sequence). V was shortened by 0 bases and J by 1 base, with 11 bases between the two germline ends. This CDR3 reads CASSLGGPFSYNEQFF. CDR3 nucleotides: TGTGCCAGCAGCTTGGGGGGGCCATTTTCCTACAATGAGCAGTTCTTC.

The chain is built from TRBV5-1 and TRBJ2-2; 8 bases are shared with TRBD1. CDR1 and CDR2 (germline): SGHRS, YFSETQ. J was trimmed by 5 bases and V by 8 bases; bases with no gene match: 5. CDR3 length equals 13 residues. The DNA of the CDR3 is TGCGCCAGTGGGGGACAGGAGACCGGGGAGCTGTTTTTT. It specifies CASGGQETGELFF.